This T cell receptor (beta chain) is from a study of control samples from healthy donors and cancer patients. This clone turned up a few times. V was pared by 1 base and J by 3 bases, with 4 bases of the junction left unmatched. Germline assignment: CDR1 MGHRA and CDR2 YSYEKL. This CDR3 contains 15 residues. Produced via immunoSEQ multiplex PCR; TCRdb's table is partial and in-frame only. The sample holds around 92,000 clones, roughly 86% seen once. Source material: blood. This chain links TRBV4-1 with TRBJ2-7, with 9 bases fitting TRBD1. The TCR was taken from a man aged 60-69 years in good health. CDR3: CASSQAMTGGYEQYF. The CDR3, as DNA: TGCGCCAGCAGCCAAGCAATGACAGGGGGCTACGAGCAGTACTTC.